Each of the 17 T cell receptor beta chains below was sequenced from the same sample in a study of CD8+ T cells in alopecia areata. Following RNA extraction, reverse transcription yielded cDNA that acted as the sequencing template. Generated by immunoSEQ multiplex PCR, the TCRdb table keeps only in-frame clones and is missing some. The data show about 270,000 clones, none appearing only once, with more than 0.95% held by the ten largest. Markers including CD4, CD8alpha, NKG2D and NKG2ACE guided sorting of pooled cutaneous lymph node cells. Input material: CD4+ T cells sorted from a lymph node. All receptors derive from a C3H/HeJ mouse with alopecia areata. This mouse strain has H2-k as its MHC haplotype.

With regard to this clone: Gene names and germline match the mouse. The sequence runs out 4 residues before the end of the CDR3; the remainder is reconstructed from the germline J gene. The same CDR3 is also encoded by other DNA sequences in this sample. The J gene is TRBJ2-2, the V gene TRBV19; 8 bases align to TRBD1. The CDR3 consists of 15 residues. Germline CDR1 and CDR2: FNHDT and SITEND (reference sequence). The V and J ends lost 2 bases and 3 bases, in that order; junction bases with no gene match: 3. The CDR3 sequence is CASSINRGDTGQLYF. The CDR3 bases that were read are TGTGCCAGCAGTATTAACAGGGGGGACACCGGG.

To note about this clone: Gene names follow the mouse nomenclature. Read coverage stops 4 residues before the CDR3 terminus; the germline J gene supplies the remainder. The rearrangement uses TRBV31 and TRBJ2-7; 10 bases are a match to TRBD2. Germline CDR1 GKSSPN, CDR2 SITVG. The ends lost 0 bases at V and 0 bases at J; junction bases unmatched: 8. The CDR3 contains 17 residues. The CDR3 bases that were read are TGTGCCTGGAGTCTGGCTGGGGGGGCGCGGGGCTCCTAT. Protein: CAWSLAGGARGSY. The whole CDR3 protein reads CAWSLAGGARGSYEQYF. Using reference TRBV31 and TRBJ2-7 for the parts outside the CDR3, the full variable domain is AQTIHQWPVAEIKAVGSPLSLGCTIKGKSSPNLYWYWQATGGTLQQLFYSITVGQVESVVQLNLSASRPKDDQFILSTEKLLLSHSGFYLCAWSLAGGARGSYEQYFGPGTRLTVL.

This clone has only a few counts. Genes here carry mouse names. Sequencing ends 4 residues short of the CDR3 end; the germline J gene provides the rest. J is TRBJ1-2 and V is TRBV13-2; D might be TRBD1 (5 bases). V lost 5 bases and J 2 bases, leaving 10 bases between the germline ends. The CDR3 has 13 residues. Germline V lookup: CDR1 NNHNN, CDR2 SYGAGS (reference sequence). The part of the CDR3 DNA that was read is TGTGCCAGCGGGAATGGACACAACTCC. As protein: CASGNGHNS. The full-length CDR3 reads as CASGNGHNSDYTF.

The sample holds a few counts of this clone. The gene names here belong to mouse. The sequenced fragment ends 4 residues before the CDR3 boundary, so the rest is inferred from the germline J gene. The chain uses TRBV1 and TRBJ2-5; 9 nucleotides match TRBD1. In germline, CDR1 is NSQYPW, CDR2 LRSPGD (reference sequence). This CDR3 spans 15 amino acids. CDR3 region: CTCSADPTGGDTQYF. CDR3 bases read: TGCACCTGCAGTGCAGATCCGACAGGGGGAGAC.

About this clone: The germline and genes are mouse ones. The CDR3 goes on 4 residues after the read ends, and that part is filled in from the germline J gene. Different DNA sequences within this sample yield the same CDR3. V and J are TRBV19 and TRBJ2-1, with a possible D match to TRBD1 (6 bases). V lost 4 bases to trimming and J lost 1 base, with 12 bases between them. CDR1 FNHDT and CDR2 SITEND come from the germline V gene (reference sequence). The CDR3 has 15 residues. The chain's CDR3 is CASSPPGQNYAEQFF. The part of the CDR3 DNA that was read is TGTGCCAGCAGTCCCCCGGGACAAAACTATGCT.

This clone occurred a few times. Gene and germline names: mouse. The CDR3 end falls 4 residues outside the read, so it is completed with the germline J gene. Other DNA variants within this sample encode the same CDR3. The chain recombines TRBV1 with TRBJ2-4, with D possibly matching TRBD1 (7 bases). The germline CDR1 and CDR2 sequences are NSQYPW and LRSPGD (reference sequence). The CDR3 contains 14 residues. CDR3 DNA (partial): TGCACCTGCAGTGCGGGGGCAGGGGGAAAC. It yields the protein CTCSAGAGGN. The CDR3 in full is CTCSAGAGGNTLYF.

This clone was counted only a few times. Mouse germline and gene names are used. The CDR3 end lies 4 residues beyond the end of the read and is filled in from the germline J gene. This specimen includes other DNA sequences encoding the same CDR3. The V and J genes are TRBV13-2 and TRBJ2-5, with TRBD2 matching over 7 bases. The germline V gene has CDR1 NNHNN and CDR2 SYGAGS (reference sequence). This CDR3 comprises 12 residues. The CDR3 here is CASGGLEDTQYF. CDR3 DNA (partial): TGTGCCAGCGGCGGACTGGAGGAC.

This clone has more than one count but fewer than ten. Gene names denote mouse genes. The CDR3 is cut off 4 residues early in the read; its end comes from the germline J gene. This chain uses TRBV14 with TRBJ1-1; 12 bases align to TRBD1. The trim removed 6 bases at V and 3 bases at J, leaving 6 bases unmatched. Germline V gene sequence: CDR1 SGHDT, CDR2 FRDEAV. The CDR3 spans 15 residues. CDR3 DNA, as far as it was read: TGTGCCAGCACCCCGGGACAGGGGGCTCACACA. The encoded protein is CASTPGQGAHT. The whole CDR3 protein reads CASTPGQGAHTEVFF.

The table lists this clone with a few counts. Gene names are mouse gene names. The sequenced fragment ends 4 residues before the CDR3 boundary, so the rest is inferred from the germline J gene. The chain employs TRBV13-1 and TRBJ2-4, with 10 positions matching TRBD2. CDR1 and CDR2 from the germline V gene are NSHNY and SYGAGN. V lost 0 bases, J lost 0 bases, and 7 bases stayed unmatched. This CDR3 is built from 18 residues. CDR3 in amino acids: CASSDVPGLGSSQNTLYF. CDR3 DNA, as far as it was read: TGTGCCAGCAGTGATGTCCCGGGACTGGGGTCTAGTCAAAAC.

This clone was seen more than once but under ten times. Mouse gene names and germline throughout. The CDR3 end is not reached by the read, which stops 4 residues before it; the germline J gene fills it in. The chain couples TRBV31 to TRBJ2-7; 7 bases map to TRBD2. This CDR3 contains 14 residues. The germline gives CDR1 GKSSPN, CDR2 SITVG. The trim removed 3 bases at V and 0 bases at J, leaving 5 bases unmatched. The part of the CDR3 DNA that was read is TGTGCCTGGAGGCGGGGGGGGAGCTCCTAT. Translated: CAWRRGGSSY. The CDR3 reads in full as CAWRRGGSSYEQYF.

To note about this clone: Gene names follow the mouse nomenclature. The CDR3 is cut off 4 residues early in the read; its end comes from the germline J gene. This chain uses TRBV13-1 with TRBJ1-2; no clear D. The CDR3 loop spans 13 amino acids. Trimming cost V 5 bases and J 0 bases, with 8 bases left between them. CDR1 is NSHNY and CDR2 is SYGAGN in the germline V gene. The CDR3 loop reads CASSYNANSDYTF. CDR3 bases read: TGTGCCAGCAGCTACAATGCAAACTCC.

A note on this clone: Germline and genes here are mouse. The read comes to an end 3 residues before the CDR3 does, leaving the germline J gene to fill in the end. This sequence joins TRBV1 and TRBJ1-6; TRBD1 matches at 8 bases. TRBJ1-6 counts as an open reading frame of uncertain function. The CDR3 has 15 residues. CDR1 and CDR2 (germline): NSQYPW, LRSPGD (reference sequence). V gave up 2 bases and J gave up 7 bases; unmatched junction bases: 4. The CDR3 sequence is CTCSAHTGGNSPLYF. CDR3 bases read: TGCACCTGCAGTGCACACACAGGGGGGAATTCGCCC.

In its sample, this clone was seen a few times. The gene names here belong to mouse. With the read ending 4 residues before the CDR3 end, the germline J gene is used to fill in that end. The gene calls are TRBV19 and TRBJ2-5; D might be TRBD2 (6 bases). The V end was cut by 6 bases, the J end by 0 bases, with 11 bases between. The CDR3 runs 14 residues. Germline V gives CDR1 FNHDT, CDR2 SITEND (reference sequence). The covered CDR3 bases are TGTGCCAGCACCCTCCTGGGGAACCAAGAC. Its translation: CASTLLGNQD. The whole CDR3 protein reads CASTLLGNQDTQYF.

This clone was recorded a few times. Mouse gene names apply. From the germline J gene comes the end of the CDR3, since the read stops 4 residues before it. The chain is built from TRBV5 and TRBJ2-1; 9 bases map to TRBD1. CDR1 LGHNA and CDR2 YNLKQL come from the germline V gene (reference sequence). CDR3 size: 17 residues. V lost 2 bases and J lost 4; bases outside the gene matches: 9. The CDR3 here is CASSQTPGQGGYAEQFF. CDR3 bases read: TGTGCCAGCAGCCAAACTCCGGGACAGGGAGGGTATGCT.

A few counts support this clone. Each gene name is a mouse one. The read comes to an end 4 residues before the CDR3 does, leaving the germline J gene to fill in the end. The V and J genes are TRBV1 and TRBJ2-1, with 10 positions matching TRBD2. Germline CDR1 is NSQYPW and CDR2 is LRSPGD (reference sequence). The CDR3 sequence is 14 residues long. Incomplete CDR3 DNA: TGCACCTGCAGTGCGTCTGGGGGGGCGGCT. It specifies CTCSASGGAA. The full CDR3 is CTCSASGGAAEQFF. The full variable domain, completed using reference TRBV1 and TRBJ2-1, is VTLLEQNPRWRLVPRGQAVNLRCILKNSQYPWMSWYQQDLQKQLQWLFTLRSPGDKEVKSLPGADYLATRVTDTELRLQVANMSQGRTLYCTCSASGGAAEQFFGPGTRLTVL.

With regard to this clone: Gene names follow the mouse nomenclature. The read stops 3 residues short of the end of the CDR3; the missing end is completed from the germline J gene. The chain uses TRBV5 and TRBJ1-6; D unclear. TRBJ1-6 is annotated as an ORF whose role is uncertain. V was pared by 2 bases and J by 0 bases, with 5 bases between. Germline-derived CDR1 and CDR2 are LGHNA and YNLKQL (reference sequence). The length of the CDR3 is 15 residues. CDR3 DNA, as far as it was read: TGTGCCAGCAGCCAACAAATTTCCTATAATTCGCCC. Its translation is CASSQQISYNSP. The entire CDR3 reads CASSQQISYNSPLYF.

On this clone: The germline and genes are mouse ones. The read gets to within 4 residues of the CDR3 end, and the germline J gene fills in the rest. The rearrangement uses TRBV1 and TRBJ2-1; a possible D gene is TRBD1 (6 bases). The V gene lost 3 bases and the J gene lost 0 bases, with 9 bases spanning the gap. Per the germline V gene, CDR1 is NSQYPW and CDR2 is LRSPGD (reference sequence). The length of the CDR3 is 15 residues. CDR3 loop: CTCSAQGSNYAEQFF. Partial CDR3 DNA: TGCACCTGCAGTGCCCAGGGGAGTAACTATGCT. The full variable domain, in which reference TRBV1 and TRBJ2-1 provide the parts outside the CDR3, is VTLLEQNPRWRLVPRGQAVNLRCILKNSQYPWMSWYQQDLQKQLQWLFTLRSPGDKEVKSLPGADYLATRVTDTELRLQVANMSQGRTLYCTCSAQGSNYAEQFFGPGTRLTVL.